A selection of T cell receptor beta chains follows, all from one sample in a study of spatial heterogeneity in lung cancer. From the 5' RACE reads, TCRdb called clonotypes with MiXCR, one entry per CDR3 protein. The data show 20,000 to 25,000 distinct CDR3 sequences, about 4.4% seen once. The source was lung tumor tissue, collected at surgery. These receptor sequences come from a male donor with early-stage non-small cell lung cancer. Both conserved end residues are part of each CDR3. D genes are given only for firm matches. Clone size is stated in some rows and not others, as once, few, many or a class when expanded.

D gene	V gene	J gene	clone size	CDR3 DNA	CDR3 protein
TRBD1	TRBV7-2	TRBJ2-1	.	TGTGCCAGCAGCATCCGAGGACAGGGACAGGTCCGAGGAGAGCAGTTCTTC	CASSIRGQGQVRGEQFF
TRBD1	TRBV7-9	TRBJ2-5	medium-sized	TGTGCCAGCAGCTTACCGGGACAGCCGCAGTACTTC	CASSLPGQPQYF
.	TRBV28	TRBJ2-3	.	TGTGCCAGCAGTTTGGGGCGGGATACGCAGTATTTT	CASSLGRDTQYF
.	TRBV11-3	TRBJ2-1	many	TGTGCCAGCAGCCATCCCGGACCCAGTGAGCAGTTCTTC	CASSHPGPSEQFF
.	TRBV29-1	TRBJ2-3	medium-sized	TGCAGCGCCGAAAGGGCAGATACGCAGTATTTT	CSAERADTQYF
.	TRBV5-5	TRBJ1-3	many	TGTGCCAGCAGCTCCTACGGCTCTGGAAACACCATATATTTT	CASSSYGSGNTIYF
.	TRBV29-1	TRBJ2-4	many	TGCAGCGTTGAAGTCCAGGACGGATCTAACATTCAGTACTTC	CSVEVQDGSNIQYF
.	TRBV29-1	TRBJ1-4	many	TGCAGCGTTGTTCCTGATTGGGGTGAAAAACTGTTTTTT	CSVVPDWGEKLFF
TRBD2	TRBV6-6	TRBJ2-3	many	TGTGCCAGCACCAGACTAGCGGGAGTTACTACAGATACGCAGTATTTT	CASTRLAGVTTDTQYF
.	TRBV6-5	TRBJ2-7	many	TGTGCCAGCAGTTACTCCCAAAATAGAGAGCAGTACTTC	CASSYSQNREQYF
.	TRBV5-1	TRBJ2-3	many	TGCGCCAGCAGCTGGAGGACTACGGTCACAGATACGCAGTATTTT	CASSWRTTVTDTQYF
TRBD1	TRBV13	TRBJ2-2	many	TGTGCCAGCAGCTTCCACAGGGGGCTTTTTCACGGGGAGCTGTTTTTT	CASSFHRGLFHGELFF
.	TRBV28	TRBJ1-4	many	TGTGCCAGCAGTTTACTAAATGAAAAACTGTTTTTT	CASSLLNEKLFF
TRBD1	TRBV19	TRBJ2-1	few	TGTGCCAGTAACCAGGGGGTTAGGGCCAATGAGCAGTTCTTC	CASNQGVRANEQFF
.	TRBV12-3/TRBV12-4	TRBJ2-7	many	TGTGCCAGCAGTTTGGCGGCCCTTGAGCAGTACTTC	CASSLAALEQYF
TRBD2	TRBV7-6	TRBJ2-7	many	TGTGCCAGCAGCCCGTCCGGGACTAGGGCTTGGTACGAGCAGTACTTC	CASSPSGTRAWYEQYF
.	TRBV7-2	TRBJ1-1	many	TGTGCCAGCAGCTCGGGACAGAACACTGAAGCTTTCTTT	CASSSGQNTEAFF
.	TRBV5-1	TRBJ1-5	few	TGCGCCAGCAGCTTGGGTTATGAGGGCCAGCCCCAGCATTTT	CASSLGYEGQPQHF
.	TRBV24-1	TRBJ1-1	many	TGTGCCACCAGTGACTCCGGGTCCCTGGGGACTGAAGCTTTCTTT	CATSDSGSLGTEAFF
.	TRBV18	TRBJ2-5	few	TGTGCCAGCTCACCACCTACAGAGCCCCAAGGGACCCAGTACTTC	CASSPPTEPQGTQYF
TRBD2	TRBV6-2/TRBV6-3	TRBJ2-1	few	TGTGCCAGCAGTCCCGGGACTAGCGGGCGTTCCTACAATGAGCAGTTCTTC	CASSPGTSGRSYNEQFF
.	TRBV6-6	TRBJ2-3	few	TGTGCCAGCAGTTACTCGGGGCGAACTAGCACAGATACGCAGTATTTT	CASSYSGRTSTDTQYF
.	TRBV28	TRBJ2-5	many	TGTGCCAGCAGTTTTCTGCTAGAGACCCAGTACTTC	CASSFLLETQYF
.	TRBV6-5	TRBJ1-4	large	TGTGCCAGCAGGGGATCAACTAATGAAAAACTGTTTTTT	CASRGSTNEKLFF
.	TRBV9	TRBJ2-3	many	TGTGCCAGCAGCGTAGTAGGTGAACTTAGCACAGATACGCAGTATTTT	CASSVVGELSTDTQYF
.	TRBV6-2/TRBV6-3	TRBJ1-1	medium-sized	TGTGCCAGCAGAATTCAGGGATCTGAAGCTTTCTTT	CASRIQGSEAFF
.	TRBV3-1	TRBJ2-3	.	TGTGCCAGCAGCCAACAGTCAACGTCCTGGTTTTCCCATCCCCGGATGAAAAGCACAGATACGCAGTATTTT	CASSQQSTSWFSHPRMKSTDTQYF
.	TRBV28	TRBJ2-7	many	TGTGCCAGCAGCCTACGCGAGCAGTACTTC	CASSLREQYF
.	TRBV13	TRBJ2-3	.	TGTGCCAGCAGCCCTTTAATTCAGGGTTCGAGGTCAGATACGCAGTATTTT	CASSPLIQGSRSDTQYF
.	TRBV20-1	TRBJ1-5	many	TGCAGTGCTAGGGGGGCTAGCAATCAGCCCCAGCATTTT	CSARGASNQPQHF
.	TRBV6-2/TRBV6-3	TRBJ2-5	.	TGTGCCAGCAGCAACGACCGAACCCAGTACTTC	CASSNDRTQYF
.	TRBV3-1	TRBJ1-2	.	TGTGCCAGCAGCCAAGACACCCCCCCGGCCAACTATGGCTACACCTTC	CASSQDTPPANYGYTF
.	TRBV29-1	TRBJ2-7	many	TGCAGCGTTGAAGATCTTACCACCTACGAGCAGTACTTC	CSVEDLTTYEQYF
.	TRBV29-1	TRBJ2-5	many	TGCAGCGCCGGTAGGGAAGAGACCCAGTACTTC	CSAGREETQYF
TRBD2	TRBV14	TRBJ2-1	many	TGTGCCAGCAGCCAAGGTAGCGGGGGGGCCTACAATGAGCAGTTCTTC	CASSQGSGGAYNEQFF
TRBD1	TRBV7-8	TRBJ1-2	many	TGTGCCAGCAGCTTAGTGCAGGGGGCCGGTGGCTACACCTTC	CASSLVQGAGGYTF
TRBD1	TRBV14	TRBJ2-7	many	TGTGCCAGCAGCCTAGGGTGGACAGGGGGATCCTACGAGCAGTACTTC	CASSLGWTGGSYEQYF
TRBD1	TRBV28	TRBJ2-7	few	TGTGCCAGCAGTTTCGGGACAGGTTACGGCGAGCAGTACTTC	CASSFGTGYGEQYF
.	TRBV2	TRBJ1-5	many	TGTGCCAGCAGGGGAGGGTCTGGAGGGCAGCCCCAGCATTTT	CASRGGSGGQPQHF
.	TRBV7-2	TRBJ2-5	.	TGTGCCAGCAGCTTCCTAGCCCGGCGGGCCCAGTACTTC	CASSFLARRAQYF